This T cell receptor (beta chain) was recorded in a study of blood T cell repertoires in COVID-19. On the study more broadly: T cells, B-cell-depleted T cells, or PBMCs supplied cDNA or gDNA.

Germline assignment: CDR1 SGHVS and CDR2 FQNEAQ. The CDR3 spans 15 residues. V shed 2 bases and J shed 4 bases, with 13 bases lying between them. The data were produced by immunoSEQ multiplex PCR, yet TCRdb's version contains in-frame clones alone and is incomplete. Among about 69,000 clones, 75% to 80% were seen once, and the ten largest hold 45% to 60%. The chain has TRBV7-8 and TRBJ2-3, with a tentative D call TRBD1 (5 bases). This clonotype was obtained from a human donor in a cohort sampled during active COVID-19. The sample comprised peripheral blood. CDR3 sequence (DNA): TGTGCCAGCAGCTTATACGACGGCAGGGCAGATACGCAGTATTTT. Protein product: CASSLYDGRADTQYF.